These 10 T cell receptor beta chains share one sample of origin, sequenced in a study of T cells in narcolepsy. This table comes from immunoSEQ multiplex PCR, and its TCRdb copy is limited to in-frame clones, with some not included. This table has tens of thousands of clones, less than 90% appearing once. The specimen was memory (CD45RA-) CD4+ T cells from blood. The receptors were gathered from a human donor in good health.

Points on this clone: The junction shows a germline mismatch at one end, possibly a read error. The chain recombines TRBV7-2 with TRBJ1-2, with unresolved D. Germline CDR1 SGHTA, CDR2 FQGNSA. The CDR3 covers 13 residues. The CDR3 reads CASTLMPNYGYTF. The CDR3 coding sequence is TGTGCCAGCACCTTAATGCCGAACTATGGCTACACCTTC. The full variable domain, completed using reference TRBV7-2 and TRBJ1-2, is GAGVSQSPSNKVTEKGKDVELRCDPISGHTALYWYRQSLGQGLEFLIYFQGNSAPDKSGLPSDRFSAERTGGSVSTLTIQRTQQEDSAVYLCASTLMPNYGYTFGSGTRLTVV.

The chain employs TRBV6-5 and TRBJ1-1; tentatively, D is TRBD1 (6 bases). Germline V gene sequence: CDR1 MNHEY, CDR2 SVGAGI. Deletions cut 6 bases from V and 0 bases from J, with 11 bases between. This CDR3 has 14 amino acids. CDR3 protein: CASRETGMNTEAFF. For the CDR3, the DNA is TGTGCCAGCAGAGAAACAGGGATGAACACTGAAGCTTTCTTT.

CDR3 amino acids: CASSLRSLSGGLPYNEQFF. The CDR3 nucleotides are TGCGCCAGCAGCTTAAGGTCCCTTAGCGGGGGCCTTCCTTACAATGAGCAGTTCTTC. The chain employs TRBV5-1 and TRBJ2-1, with 9 bases matching TRBD2. Germline V lookup: CDR1 SGHRS, CDR2 YFSETQ. The junction had 16 bases not matched to a gene; V was cut back by 2 bases and J by 4 bases. The CDR3 runs to 19 residues.

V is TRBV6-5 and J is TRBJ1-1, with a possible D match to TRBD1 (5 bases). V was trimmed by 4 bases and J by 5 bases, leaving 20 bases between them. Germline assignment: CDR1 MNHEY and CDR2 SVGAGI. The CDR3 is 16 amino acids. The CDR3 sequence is CASSSREGRSRTEAFF. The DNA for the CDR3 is TGTGCCAGCAGTTCCAGGGAAGGGAGGTCGAGAACTGAAGCTTTCTTT.

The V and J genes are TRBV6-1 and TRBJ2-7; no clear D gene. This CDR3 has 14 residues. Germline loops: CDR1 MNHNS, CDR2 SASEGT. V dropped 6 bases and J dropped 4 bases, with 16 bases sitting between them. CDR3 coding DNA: TGTGCCAGCAGGTTCAGCACGACCGGATACGAGCAGTACGTC. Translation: CASRFSTTGYEQYV.

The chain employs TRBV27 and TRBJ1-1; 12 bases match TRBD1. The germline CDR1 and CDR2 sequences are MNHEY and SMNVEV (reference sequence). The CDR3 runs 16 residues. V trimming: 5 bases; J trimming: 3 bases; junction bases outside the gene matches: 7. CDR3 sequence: CASSPWDRGLDTEAFF. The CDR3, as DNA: TGTGCCAGCAGTCCGTGGGACAGGGGGCTGGACACTGAAGCTTTCTTT.

This CDR3 is CASSLERPNEQFF. CDR3 coding DNA: TGTGCCAGCAGCCTCGAGCGCCCCAATGAGCAGTTCTTC. The J gene is TRBJ2-1, the V gene TRBV5-6; the D is unclear. V lost 4 bases to trimming and J lost 6 bases, with 11 bases between them. The germline V gene encodes CDR1 SGHDT and CDR2 YYEEEE. This CDR3 spans 13 amino acids.

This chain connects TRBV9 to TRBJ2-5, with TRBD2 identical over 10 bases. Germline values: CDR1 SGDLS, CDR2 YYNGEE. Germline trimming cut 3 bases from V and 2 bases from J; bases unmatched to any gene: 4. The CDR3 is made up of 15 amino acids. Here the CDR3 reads CASSASGGRQETQYF. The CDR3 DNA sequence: TGTGCCAGCAGCGCTAGCGGGGGACGACAAGAGACCCAGTACTTC.

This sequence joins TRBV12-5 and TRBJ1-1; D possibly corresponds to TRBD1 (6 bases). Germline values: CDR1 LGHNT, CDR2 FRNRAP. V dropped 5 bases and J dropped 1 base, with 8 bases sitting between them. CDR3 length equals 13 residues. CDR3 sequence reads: CASGGGANTEAFF. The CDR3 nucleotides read TGTGCTAGTGGTGGGGGGGCGAACACTGAAGCTTTCTTT. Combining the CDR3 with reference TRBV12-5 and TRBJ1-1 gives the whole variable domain DARVTQTPRHKVTEMGQEVTMRCQPILGHNTVFWYRQTMMQGLELLAYFRNRAPLDDSGMPKDRFSAEMPDATLATLKIQPSEPRDSAVYFCASGGGANTEAFFGQGTRLTVV.

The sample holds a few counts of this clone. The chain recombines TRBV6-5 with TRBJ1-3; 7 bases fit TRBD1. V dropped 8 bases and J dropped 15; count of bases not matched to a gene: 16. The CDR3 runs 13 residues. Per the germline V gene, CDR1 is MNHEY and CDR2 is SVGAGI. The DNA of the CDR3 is TGTGCCAGCGCCCAAGGGGGCTTAGCGAGGGCATATTTT. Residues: CASAQGGLARAYF.